Following are 31 T cell receptor beta chains from one sample sequenced in a study of beta chain features in type 1 diabetes (dated by TCRdb to 2017 to 2018). The paper's findings and limits, for the study overall: Type 1 diabetes patients showed a moderate but significant shortening of TCRB CDR3 length in all four CD4+ subsets.

The library came from the immunoSEQ multiplex PCR assay. The High Capacity cDNA Reverse Transcription Kit was used to reverse transcribe all of the isolated RNA, meaning that expressed TCRB transcripts were what got sequenced. What TCRdb holds here is the immuneACCESS table cut down to in-frame rearrangements. Part of the clones is not present; checked against another copy, under half of the missing clones reflect an unresolved V gene, and the others are unexplained. The sample table lists 200,000 to 250,000 clones, about 15% of them with a count of one. Together, the top ten hold about 0.018% of the sample. These TCRs are of unknown antigen specificity. The sequenced sample consisted of naive CD4+ T cells from blood. The meaning of the sample's cell subset or site label: true naive CD4+ T cells. Receptors originate from a man younger than 40 with type 1 diabetes.

A few counts support this clone. V gene TRBV9 combines with J gene TRBJ2-5; a possible D gene is TRBD2 (6 bases). CDR1 is SGDLS, CDR2 YYNGEE, per germline. The ends were cut back, 0 bases at V and 5 bases at J, with 14 bases in the middle. The CDR3 extends over 15 amino acids. CDR3 nucleotides: TGTGCCAGCAGCGTAGCTACGTGGGCGGGGGAGACCCAGTACTTC. Protein product: CASSVATWAGETQYF.

CDR3 region: CASSSGSLYEQYF. The CDR3 bases are TGTGCCAGTAGTTCGGGGTCTCTATACGAGCAGTACTTC. This rearrangement joins TRBV19 to TRBJ2-7, with D perhaps matching TRBD2 (5 bases). The CDR3 totals 13 residues. V dropped 5 bases and J dropped 4 bases, with 12 bases sitting between them. Germline V CDR1 and CDR2: LNHDA, SQIVND (reference sequence).

This clone was seen only a few times. The V and J genes are TRBV9 and TRBJ2-5; the match to TRBD1 covers 7 bases. Germline V gene lookup returns CDR1 SGDLS and CDR2 YYNGEE. There are 17 residues in the CDR3. The V segment lost 0 bases and the J segment 4 bases; nucleotides outside the gene matches: 12. Here the CDR3 DNA reads TGTGCCAGCAGCGTAGGACCTTTGATAGGGGGCCGAGAGACCCAGTACTTC. This sequence encodes CASSVGPLIGGRETQYF. Looking up the rest from reference TRBV9 and TRBJ2-5 gives the full variable domain: DSGVTQTPKHLITATGQRVTLRCSPRSGDLSVYWYQQSLDQGLQFLIQYYNGEERAKGNILERFSAQQFPDLHSELNLSSLELGDSALYFCASSVGPLIGGRETQYFGPGTRLLVL.

The J gene is TRBJ1-2, the V gene TRBV2; D perhaps matches TRBD1 (5 bases). The CDR3 sequence is 12 residues long. The germline CDR1 and CDR2 sequences are SNHLY and FYNNEI. Trimming removed 7 bases from V and 4 bases from J, with 10 bases in between. The CDR3 coding sequence is TGTGCCAGCAAGAGGGACTCCTATGGCTACACCTTC. This codes for CASKRDSYGYTF. The whole variable domain, filled in from reference TRBV2 and TRBJ1-2, reads EPEVTQTPSHQVTQMGQEVILRCVPISNHLYFYWYRQILGQKVEFLVSFYNNEISEKSEIFDDQFSVERPDGSNFTLKIRSTKLEDSAMYFCASKRDSYGYTFGSGTRLTVV.

This clone showed up just a few times. Other DNA variants within this sample encode the same CDR3. V usage is TRBV6-6 and J usage is TRBJ1-4; no clear D gene. The germline gives CDR1 MNHNY, CDR2 SVGAGI (reference sequence). This CDR3 region has 12 residues. Between the trimmed V and J ends, which lost 2 bases and 6 bases, there was a span of 4 bases. The CDR3 is CASSYPDEKLFF. CDR3 in DNA: TGTGCCAGCAGTTACCCGGATGAAAAACTGTTTTTT.

V gene TRBV5-4 combines with J gene TRBJ2-3, with D hard to call. V dropped 0 bases and J dropped 4 bases, with 18 bases sitting between them. Looked up from germline, CDR1 is SGHNT and CDR2 is YYREEE (reference sequence). CDR3 length equals 17 residues. The DNA for the CDR3 is TGTGCCAGCAGCTTGGCCGGTGAGAACTACCATTCAGATACGCAGTATTTT. Protein: CASSLAGENYHSDTQYF.

The rearrangement joins TRBV5-1 to TRBJ1-1; unclear D gene. From germline, CDR1 is SGHRS and CDR2 YFSETQ. Deletions cut 0 bases from V and 0 bases from J, with 6 bases between. The CDR3 extends over 14 amino acids. CDR3 loop: CASSLDNLNTEAFF. Written as DNA, the CDR3 is TGCGCCAGCAGCTTGGACAATTTGAACACTGAAGCTTTCTTT.

A word on this clone: Other DNA sequences from this sample encode an identical CDR3 as well. The chain combines TRBV2 with TRBJ1-2; D is uncertain. The CDR3 extends over 13 amino acids. V shed 1 base and J shed 2 bases, with 5 bases lying between them. CDR1 and CDR2 from the germline V gene are SNHLY and FYNNEI. The CDR3, as DNA: TGTGCCAGCAGTGAAGGGGCGAACTATGGCTACACCTTC. Protein sequence: CASSEGANYGYTF.

The chain is built from TRBV13 and TRBJ1-1, with D unclear. CDR1 PRHDT and CDR2 FYEKMQ come from the germline V gene (reference sequence). V shed 0 bases and J shed 5 bases, with 10 bases lying between them. The CDR3 spans 14 residues. The CDR3 sequence is CASSLGPGRTEAFF. CDR3 bases: TGTGCCAGCAGCTTAGGCCCTGGTCGGACTGAAGCTTTCTTT. Drawing the rest from reference TRBV13 and TRBJ1-1, the complete variable domain is AAGVIQSPRHLIKEKRETATLKCYPIPRHDTVYWYQQGPGQDPQFLISFYEKMQSDKGSIPDRFSAQQFSDYHSELNMSSLELGDSALYFCASSLGPGRTEAFFGQGTRLTVV.

J is TRBJ2-1 and V is TRBV30, with D possibly being TRBD2 (5 bases). CDR3 length equals 13 residues. Germline values: CDR1 GTSNPN, CDR2 SVGIG (reference sequence). V was pared by 4 bases and J by 4 bases, with 11 bases between. CDR3 residues: CAWIASLYNEQFF. CDR3 coding DNA: TGTGCCTGGATCGCTAGCTTATACAATGAGCAGTTCTTC.

This clone was observed a handful of times. V gene TRBV2 combines with J gene TRBJ2-1, with TRBD1 matching over 8 bases. J was trimmed by 7 bases and V by 4 bases; bases with no gene match: 0. Germline V gene sequence: CDR1 SNHLY, CDR2 FYNNEI. This CDR3 contains 12 residues. In nucleotides, the CDR3 is TGTGCCAGCAGTGGGACAGGGAATGAGCAGTTCTTC. It yields the protein CASSGTGNEQFF.

This clone was seen a few times. The genes are TRBV25-1 and TRBJ2-5, with D perhaps TRBD1 (6 bases). Germline-derived CDR1 and CDR2 are MGHDK and SYGVNS. CDR3 length: 15 amino acids. Trimming left V 0 bases short and J 5 bases short, with 13 bases between. The CDR3 region has the DNA TGTGCCAGCAGTGAATATGGCAGGGGAACGGAGACCCAGTACTTC. Translation: CASSEYGRGTETQYF.

This clone appeared a few times. This sequence joins TRBV5-1 and TRBJ2-3, with D possibly TRBD1 on 5 matching bases. Per the germline V gene, CDR1 is SGHRS and CDR2 is YFSETQ. The CDR3 consists of 15 residues. The V end was cut by 0 bases, the J end by 5 bases, with 13 bases between. CDR3 in DNA: TGCGCCAGCAGCTTGGTAGGGGCGCAGGTAGATACGCAGTATTTT. It encodes CASSLVGAQVDTQYF.

The rearrangement uses TRBV7-9 and TRBJ2-6, with TRBD1 identical over 8 bases. The junction had 8 bases not matched to a gene; V was cut back by 4 bases and J by 0 bases. Germline CDR1 SEHNR, CDR2 FQNEAQ (reference sequence). The CDR3 covers 18 residues. The CDR3 here is CASSSGTGPISGANVLTF. DNA of the CDR3: TGTGCCAGCAGCTCGGGGACAGGCCCGATCTCTGGGGCCAACGTCCTGACTTTC.

V gene TRBV4-1 combines with J gene TRBJ1-2; D possibly corresponds to TRBD1 (5 bases). The CDR3 runs 15 residues. Trimming left V 5 bases short and J 7 bases short, with 20 bases between. The germline CDR1 and CDR2 sequences are MGHRA and YSYEKL. CDR3 in amino acids: CASSFGPSGLGGYTF. The CDR3 DNA reads as TGCGCCAGCAGCTTCGGACCCTCAGGGCTCGGTGGCTACACCTTC.

This clone was observed a few times. The CDR3 coding sequence is TGTGCCAGTAGTGCCCCGGGACAGGGGGACTATGGCTACACCTTC. This codes for CASSAPGQGDYGYTF. V and J are TRBV19 and TRBJ1-2, with 11 positions matching TRBD1. CDR1 and CDR2 (germline): LNHDA, SQIVND (reference sequence). Germline trimming cut 5 bases from V and 3 bases from J; bases unmatched to any gene: 5. The CDR3 is 15 amino acids.

This clone was seen more than once but under ten times. V gene TRBV5-1 combines with J gene TRBJ2-5, with TRBD1 as a possible D gene (7 bases). Germline V gene sequence: CDR1 SGHRS, CDR2 YFSETQ. This CDR3 has 13 residues. Trimming stripped 4 bases from V and 5 bases from J, with 12 bases between. The CDR3 loop is CASSDQGGETQYF. The CDR3 nucleotides are TGCGCCAGCAGCGACCAGGGGGGTGAGACCCAGTACTTC.

This clone was recorded only once. The gene calls are TRBV9 and TRBJ2-6; 7 bases line up with TRBD2. V was clipped by 3 bases and J by 0 bases; unmatched bases: 3. CDR3 size: 16 residues. The germline gives CDR1 SGDLS, CDR2 YYNGEE. The DNA for the CDR3 is TGTGCCAGCAGCGGGGGGGGGATCTCTGGGGCCAACGTCCTGACTTTC. Amino acids: CASSGGGISGANVLTF.

This clone was seen more than once but under ten times. V usage is TRBV18 and J usage is TRBJ1-1; D call uncertain. V lost 4 bases to trimming and J lost 1 base, with 10 bases between them. CDR3 length: 14 amino acids. The germline V gene encodes CDR1 KGHSH and CDR2 LQKENI. Written as DNA, the CDR3 is TGTGCCAGCTCACAGAGGGAGCCGAACACTGAAGCTTTCTTT. Translated: CASSQREPNTEAFF.

This clone was observed a few times. V gene TRBV6-1 combines with J gene TRBJ2-7; the D gene is possibly TRBD2 (5 bases). CDR1 is MNHNS and CDR2 is SASEGT in the germline V gene. The CDR3 extends over 13 amino acids. V lost 3 bases and J 3 bases, leaving 9 bases between the germline ends. The CDR3 here is CASSDVLVYEQYF. The CDR3 region has the DNA TGTGCCAGCAGTGATGTACTAGTCTACGAGCAGTACTTC.

This sequence joins TRBV6-9 and TRBJ2-1, with TRBD2 identical over 14 bases. The CDR3 runs to 21 residues. V was clipped by 6 bases and J by 0 bases; unmatched bases: 16. Germline V CDR1 and CDR2: MNHGY, SVAAGI. In nucleotides, the CDR3 is TGTGCCAGCAGCTCCCCCCGGACTAGCGGGGGGCTAAGGGGCTCCTACAATGAGCAGTTCTTC. Its translation: CASSSPRTSGGLRGSYNEQFF.

This clone was counted between two and nine times. The chain is built from TRBV6-5 and TRBJ2-7; a weak D match, TRBD2 (6 bases). Germline V gene data show CDR1 as MNHEY and CDR2 as SVGAGI. V was cut by 7 bases and J by 2 bases, with 15 bases left in between. This CDR3 is built from 14 residues. CDR3 coding DNA: TGTGCCAGCATGAGGGGCGGGGCCGCCTACGAGCAGTACTTC. It is translated as CASMRGGAAYEQYF.

This clone was found a few times. V and J are TRBV18 and TRBJ1-1; a weak D match, TRBD1 (6 bases). The germline V gene has CDR1 KGHSH and CDR2 LQKENI. V was pared by 8 bases and J by 0 bases, with 13 bases between. The CDR3 has 14 amino acids. The CDR3 region is CASTSGTMNTEAFF. The CDR3, as DNA: TGTGCCAGCACCTCAGGGACAATGAACACTGAAGCTTTCTTT.

The rearrangement links TRBV30 to TRBJ1-4; 8 bases are a match to TRBD1. Germline CDR1 reads GTSNPN; CDR2 reads SVGIG (reference sequence). The CDR3 loop spans 13 amino acids. The junction had 4 bases not matched to a gene; V was cut back by 5 bases and J by 5 bases. As DNA, the CDR3 is TGTGCCTGGTCATACAGGGGGAATGAAAAACTGTTTTTT. Its translation: CAWSYRGNEKLFF.

The chain joins TRBV19 to TRBJ1-1, with 7 positions matching TRBD1. J was trimmed by 1 base and V by 5 bases; bases with no gene match: 4. This CDR3 has 14 residues. The germline gives CDR1 LNHDA, CDR2 SQIVND (reference sequence). Here the CDR3 DNA reads TGTGCCAGTAGTTCGGGACAGACGAACACTGAAGCTTTCTTT. It encodes CASSSGQTNTEAFF. The variable domain in full, completed from reference TRBV19 and TRBJ1-1, reads DGGITQSPKYLFRKEGQNVTLSCEQNLNHDAMYWYRQDPGQGLRLIYYSQIVNDFQKGDIAEGYSVSREKKESFPLTVTSAQKNPTAFYLCASSSGQTNTEAFFGQGTRLTVV.

The V gene is TRBV7-8, the J gene TRBJ2-4; a weak D match, TRBD1 (5 bases). CDR3 length: 15 residues. Trimming left V 1 base short and J 0 bases short, with 7 bases between. The germline gives CDR1 SGHVS, CDR2 FQNEAQ. CDR3 loop: CASSLEGLAKNIQYF. CDR3 nucleotide sequence: TGTGCCAGCAGCTTAGAGGGGTTAGCCAAAAACATTCAGTACTTC.

The V gene is TRBV4-1, the J gene TRBJ2-5, with 11 bases matching TRBD2. The CDR3 is 16 amino acids. Germline loops: CDR1 MGHRA, CDR2 YSYEKL. The V segment lost 1 base and the J segment 3 bases; nucleotides outside the gene matches: 4. For the CDR3, the DNA is TGCGCCAGCAGCCAAGTTAGCGGGGGGGCTAAAGAGACCCAGTACTTC. This sequence encodes CASSQVSGGAKETQYF.

The chain carries TRBV4-1 and TRBJ1-2, with D possibly matching TRBD1 (6 bases). The CDR3 has 15 amino acids. V was shortened by 4 bases and J by 1 base, with 13 bases between the two germline ends. The germline CDR1 and CDR2 sequences are MGHRA and YSYEKL. CDR3 in DNA: TGCGCCAGCAGCCCGTCAGGGGCTATTAACTATGGCTACACCTTC. Encoded protein: CASSPSGAINYGYTF.

This clone showed up just a few times. V and J are TRBV25-1 and TRBJ2-3; TRBD2 matches 11 bases. V dropped 8 bases and J dropped 5; count of bases not matched to a gene: 9. Germline CDR1 reads MGHDK; CDR2 reads SYGVNS. The CDR3 sequence is 15 residues long. CDR3 sequence (DNA): TGTGCCAGCGAGTCCTTAGCGGGGGGGTTAGATACGCAGTATTTT. As protein: CASESLAGGLDTQYF.

V gene TRBV14 combines with J gene TRBJ2-3; 10 positions agree with TRBD1. V was clipped by 1 base and J by 4 bases; unmatched bases: 2. This CDR3 is built from 15 residues. CDR1 SGHDN and CDR2 FVKESK come from the germline V gene. The CDR3 here is CASSQGQGAADTQYF. CDR3 nucleotides: TGTGCCAGCAGCCAAGGACAGGGGGCGGCAGATACGCAGTATTTT.

This clone was seen more than once but under ten times. The chain uses TRBV4-2 and TRBJ2-5; 9 bases are a match to TRBD1. In germline, CDR1 is LGHNA, CDR2 YNFKEQ. Trimming at V came to 1 base and at J to 1 base, leaving 7 bases not matched to a gene. CDR3 size: 17 residues. CDR3 sequence reads: CASSQARTGGLQETQYF. The DNA for the CDR3 is TGTGCCAGCAGCCAAGCTAGAACAGGGGGCCTCCAAGAGACCCAGTACTTC.